The clone carrying this T cell receptor (beta chain) was seen only a few times. Its target is not known. Germline and genes: mouse. The read ends 1 residue before the CDR3 terminus; that terminus is restored from the germline J gene. CDR1 is FNHDT, CDR2 SITEND, per germline (reference sequence). Trimming left V 1 base short and J 5 bases short, with 11 bases between. The CDR3 runs 14 residues. The data belong to a study of tissue T cells after allogeneic stem cell transplantation. Specified time point: mouse harvest day 14 after allogeneic transplant. The graft held 10^6 splenic CD5+ T cells and 10^7 T-cell-depleted bone marrow cells. Tissues came from B6→BALB/c major-mismatch GVHD mice at day 7 or 14. Study-level results: Some tissue clones might be persisting host cells; their alloreactivity or antigen specificity was not determined. Shared clones across patients were few; motif clustering revealed tissue-specific shared signatures.

Only in-frame clones appear in the TCRdb table, and some are missing; sequencing was by immunoSEQ multiplex PCR. The data hold over a thousand clones, with under 60% observed a single time. The chain combines TRBV19 with TRBJ2-5; D might be TRBD1 (5 bases). Input material: gut tissue. This TCR came from a female BALB/c mouse given C57BL/6 T cells with graft-versus-host disease after an allogeneic hematopoietic cell transplant. CDR3 DNA (partial): TGTGCCAGCAGTATAAGGGGAGTCGGAGACACCCAGTAC. Protein: CASSIRGVGDTQY. In full, the CDR3 is CASSIRGVGDTQYF.